The 10 T cell receptor beta chains given below trace back to one sample, sequenced in a study of vaccination effects on CD4 cells after COVID-19. Only in-frame clones appear in the TCRdb table, and some are missing; sequencing was by immunoSEQ multiplex PCR. The data hold about 68,000 clones, with 75% to 90% observed a single time. Their antigens remain unidentified. Antigen-specific CD4+ T cells were first expanded with viral peptide pools by the ViraFEST assay and only then sequenced. Once cultured for 10 days, the cells underwent separation to obtain CD4+ T cells. Vaccine recipients, nucleocapsid antibody negative, had no prior SARS-CoV-2 infection. The sample consisted of CD4+ T cells from PBMCs cultured with SARS-CoV-2 spike peptides, taken before COVID-19 vaccination. The receptors were gathered from a human donor who received a COVID-19 vaccine.

DNA for the CDR3: TGTGCCAGCAGCCCCTCGGGTGGGCAGGACGGGGAGCTGTTTTTT. Translation gives CASSPSGGQDGELFF. The gene calls are TRBV7-3 and TRBJ2-2; D call uncertain. This CDR3 has 15 residues. Germline lookup yields CDR1 SGHTA and CDR2 FQGTGA. Trimming stripped 5 bases from V and 7 bases from J, with 17 bases between.

CDR3 residues: CATGNYDRSSLDTQYF. Here the CDR3 DNA reads TGTGCCACCGGCAACTATGACAGGTCTAGCTTGGATACGCAGTATTTT. The chain carries TRBV24-1 and TRBJ2-3, with D maybe TRBD1 (6 bases). V lost 9 bases to trimming and J lost 6 bases, with 24 bases between them. The CDR3 is 16 amino acids. Germline V gives CDR1 KGHDR, CDR2 SFDVKD.

The chain carries TRBV3-1 (or the pseudogene TRBV3-2) and TRBJ2-2; 9 bases are shared with TRBD2. From germline, CDR1 is LGHDT and CDR2 YNNKEL (reference sequence). This CDR3 region has 17 residues. Trimming cost V 1 base and J 7 bases; bases outside gene matches: 10. DNA for the CDR3: TGTGCCAGCAGCCAAGGCGCGGGGGGGCCCTGGGACGGGGAGCTGTTTTTT. This sequence encodes CASSQGAGGPWDGELFF.

The CDR3 is CASSRGVETQYF. The DNA of the CDR3 is TGTGCCAGCAGCAGGGGCGTCGAGACCCAGTACTTC. The V gene is TRBV9, the J gene TRBJ2-5; D may be TRBD1 (5 bases). V was trimmed by 4 bases and J by 5 bases, leaving 9 bases between them. CDR1 and CDR2 (germline): SGDLS, YYNGEE. The CDR3 runs to 12 residues.

The chain is built from TRBV12-3 or TRBV12-4 and TRBJ2-7; D uncertain. The CDR3 consists of 12 residues. The V end lost 6 bases, the J end lost 0 bases, and 6 bases lay between the germline ends. The CDR3 nucleotides are TGTGCCAGCAGCCACAGCTCCTACGAGCAGTACGTC. Amino acid sequence: CASSHSSYEQYV.

This chain connects TRBV7-9 to TRBJ2-1; D possibly corresponds to TRBD1 (6 bases). This CDR3 contains 13 residues. Germline V CDR1 and CDR2: SEHNR, FQNEAQ (reference sequence). With 2 bases removed from V and 6 bases from J, the gap between germline ends came to 8 bases. CDR3 sequence: CASSLTGSNEQFF. The CDR3 nucleotides read TGTGCCAGCAGCTTAACAGGGAGCAATGAGCAGTTCTTC.

The chain employs TRBV18 and TRBJ1-2; D may be TRBD1 (6 bases). Germline V CDR1 and CDR2: KGHSH, LQKENI. Deletions cut 3 bases from V and 5 bases from J, with 13 bases between. CDR3 length: 14 residues. The CDR3 region is CASSPTGFQYGYTF. The CDR3 coding sequence is TGTGCCAGCTCACCTACAGGGTTTCAATATGGCTACACCTTC.

V and J are TRBV2 and TRBJ1-1; D is unresolved. This CDR3 spans 11 amino acids. V shed 7 bases and J shed 4 bases, with 7 bases lying between them. The germline gives CDR1 SNHLY, CDR2 FYNNEI. DNA for the CDR3: TGTGCCAGCACTAAGGGCACTGAAGCTTTCTTT. Its translation: CASTKGTEAFF.

This sequence joins TRBV6-6 and TRBJ2-5; TRBD1 matches at 10 bases. The CDR3 runs to 16 residues. Looked up from germline, CDR1 is MNHNY and CDR2 is SVGAGI (reference sequence). With 7 bases clipped from V and 5 bases from J, the junction kept 13 bases outside the gene matches. CDR3: CASTDRGQPKAETQYF. In DNA form, the CDR3 reads TGTGCCAGCACCGACAGGGGGCAGCCCAAGGCGGAGACCCAGTACTTC.

The chain uses TRBV30 and TRBJ1-3, with D unresolved. The V end was cut by 2 bases, the J end by 2 bases, with 13 bases between. The germline V gene has CDR1 GTSNPN and CDR2 SVGIG (reference sequence). The CDR3 is 15 amino acids. CDR3 coding DNA: TGTGCCTGGAGTTTCCGAGAAAGCGCTGGAAACACCATATATTTT. Protein product: CAWSFRESAGNTIYF.